This TCR beta chain was retrieved from a study of OX40 agonist ivuxolimab in advanced cancers. On this clone itself: Its antigen is as yet unknown.

Study-wide results and limits: At doses 0.1 to 3.0 mg/kg, CD4+ and CD8+ clones expanded. Fewer expanded clones were found on average in CD4+ than in CD8+ T cells. Antigen specificity of clonally expanded peripheral T cells was not established.

Between the trimmed V and J ends, which lost 2 bases and 0 bases, there was a span of 7 bases. CDR1 and CDR2 (germline): LNHDA, SQIVND (reference sequence). The CDR3 consists of 15 residues. The method was immunoSEQ multiplex PCR; TCRdb's version includes in-frame clones alone and lacks a portion of them. The repertoire includes fewer than 95,000 clones, around 85% of them detected once, and under 0.75% sits in the top ten. Here the sequenced sample was CD4+ or CD8+ T cells sorted from blood, taken in a trial of the OX40 agonist ivuxolimab. The V and J genes are TRBV19 and TRBJ2-2; D is uncertain. This receptor was obtained from an adult with an advanced solid tumor such as melanoma, head and neck, liver or kidney cancer. The CDR3 sequence: CASSISWSNTGELFF. DNA for the CDR3: TGTGCCAGTAGTATAAGTTGGTCGAACACCGGGGAGCTGTTTTTT.